The rows below give T cell receptor beta chains drawn from one sample of a study of shared T cell receptors in the human thymus. Data came from immunoSEQ multiplex PCR; TCRdb stores just in-frame clones and leaves some out. The sample has some 640,000 clones; approximately 87% are singletons. In addition, the sample was reused for a study of human thymus T cells.

The sequenced material came from thymocytes. The source is a boy under three years old with a congenital heart defect. The CDR3 runs from the conserved cysteine through the conserved F or W.

>TRBV19|18|TRBJ1-3
CASRARQGKDRPGNTIYF
>TRBV7-9|16|TRBJ1-3
CASSRTLGGAGNTIYF
>TRBV7-2|17|TRBJ2-2
CASSPGLAGLRTGELFF
>TRBV19|15|TRBJ1-5
CASSSGQDFYQPQHF
>TRBV14|16|TRBJ2-2
CASSQEYIANTGELFF
>TRBV5-6|19|TRBJ2-7
CASSWGRHQTSGYSYEQYF
>TRBV10-2|14|TRBJ1-1
CASGTGTGNTEAFF
>TRBV4-2|18|TRBJ2-5
CASSLGTLPPSSEETQYF
>TRBV11-2|18|TRBJ1-5
CASSSGQGAAEGNQPQHF
>TRBV29-1|12|TRBJ2-3
CSVPDWSDTQYF
>TRBV9|14|TRBJ2-3
CASSPRLVTDTQYF
>TRBV19|14|TRBJ1-4
CASSADRGREKLFF
>TRBV28|15|TRBJ1-1
CASSYPRVSNTEAFF
>TRBV4-3|17|TRBJ1-4
CASSQEEVGSSNEKLFF
>TRBV9|17|TRBJ2-2
CASSVAVAGGRTGELFF
>TRBV11-2|16|TRBJ2-5
CASSQSPRGGEETQYF
>TRBV28|12|TRBJ2-5
CASSFAMETQYF
>TRBV27|18|TRBJ1-4
CASSTSTGGLPTNEKLFF
>TRBV6-4|16|TRBJ2-2
CASSVSGSQNTGELFF
>TRBV10-3|14|TRBJ2-7
CAISATGGAYEQYF
>TRBV19|14|TRBJ1-4
CASSKGGRSEKLFF
>TRBV29-1|12|TRBJ1-1
CSVDQMNTEAFF
>TRBV11-2|16|TRBJ1-2
CASSLGDSQTFYGYTF
>TRBV28|17|TRBJ2-7
CASSFDPGPRLSYEQYF
>TRBV29-1|19|TRBJ2-6
CSVSSGDTQLISGANVLTF
>TRBV28|16|TRBJ1-5
CASSPHKYRGRQPQHF
>TRBV5-1|17|TRBJ2-2
CASSLGQRSSCTGELFF
>TRBV25-1|14|TRBJ1-6
CASATGTYNSPLHF
>TRBV7-2|14|TRBJ1-4
CASSLGQTNEKLFF
>TRBV28|15|TRBJ1-1
CASPPWRGGDTEAFF
>TRBV27|15|TRBJ2-2
CASKGSRRWGGELFF
>TRBV7-9|19|TRBJ2-7
CASSLAEGQGATPSYEQYF
>TRBV27|14|TRBJ2-7
CASSSGTLTYEQYF
>TRBV27|15|TRBJ1-3
CASSPGQGVRNTIYF
>TRBV30|19|TRBJ2-2
CAWTFGWRLAGPNTGELFF
>TRBV28|16|TRBJ2-1
CASSRTSGRAGNEQFF
>TRBV11-2|17|TRBJ2-7
CASSPWTGGGDSYEQYF
>TRBV6-5|12|TRBJ1-2
CASRYDSEGYTF
>TRBV19|14|TRBJ1-5
CASSGAQDNQPQHF
>TRBV2|15|TRBJ2-5
CASSEARTPQETQYF
>TRBV28|15|TRBJ2-5
CASSEGTATQETQYF
>TRBV19|18|TRBJ2-3
CASSIKGRGKLFTDTQYF
>TRBV7-9|15|TRBJ1-4
CASSGQQGPIEKLFF
>TRBV5-1|15|TRBJ1-4
CASSQSAPGDEKLFF
>TRBV7-9|15|TRBJ1-2
CASSSVPGQGNGYTF
>TRBV9|14|TRBJ2-1
CASTPGVGYNEQFF
>TRBV30|15|TRBJ2-2
CAWTRQGGLAGELFF
>TRBV7-9|17|TRBJ1-2
CASSSPRGAASIYGYTF